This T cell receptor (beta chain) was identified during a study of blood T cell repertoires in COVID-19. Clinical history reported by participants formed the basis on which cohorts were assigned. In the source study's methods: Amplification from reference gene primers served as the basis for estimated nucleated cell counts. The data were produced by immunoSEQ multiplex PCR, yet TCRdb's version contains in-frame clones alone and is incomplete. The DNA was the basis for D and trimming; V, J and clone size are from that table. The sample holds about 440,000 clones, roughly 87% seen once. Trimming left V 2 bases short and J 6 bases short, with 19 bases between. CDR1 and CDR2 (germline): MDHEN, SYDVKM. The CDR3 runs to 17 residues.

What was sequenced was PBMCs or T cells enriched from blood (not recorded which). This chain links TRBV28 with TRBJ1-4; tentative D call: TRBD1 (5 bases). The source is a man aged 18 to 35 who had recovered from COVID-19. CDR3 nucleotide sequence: TGTGCCAGCAGTTTAAAAGAATTGGGCAGGGTGGATGAAAAACTGTTTTTT. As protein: CASSLKELGRVDEKLFF.